The sequence of this TCR beta chain was determined in a study of cytomegalovirus exposure and HLA in healthy donors. The primer mix had 60 Vbeta and 13 Jbeta primers. TCRdb's copy holds only in-frame clones and misses some; the assay was immunoSEQ multiplex PCR. This repertoire shows 220,000 or so clones, 80% to 85% found once; its top ten account for about 3%. V gave up 6 bases and J gave up 1 base, with 9 bases separating them. The CDR3 has 13 residues. Per the germline V gene, CDR1 is MNHNY and CDR2 is SVGAGI (reference sequence). V and J are TRBV6-6 and TRBJ1-1; D is unclear. This clonotype was obtained from a woman aged 40 to 50 in good health and CMV-seronegative. Sequences were obtained from PBMCs. The CDR3 coding sequence is TGTGCCAGCAGCCCGACACCGAACACTGAAGCTTTCTTT. Translating gives CASSPTPNTEAFF.